This T cell receptor beta chain is from a study of blood T cell repertoires in COVID-19. Per the study methods: Reference gene primer amplification gave nucleated cell count estimates. This table comes from immunoSEQ multiplex PCR, and its TCRdb copy is limited to in-frame clones, with some not included. V and J calls and clone size are as listed in that table; D and trimming were resolved from the DNA. The data contain some 190,000 clones, over 75% of them seen just once; the ten biggest clones take up roughly 4.3%. The CDR3 length is 15 residues. Cohorts were based on clinical histories the participants reported.

The sample consisted of PBMCs or T cells enriched from blood (not recorded which). This TCR derives from a man aged 25-40 years with acute COVID-19. The chain is built from TRBV21-1 and TRBJ2-3; the table's D call TRBD1 went unverified against the DNA. TRBV21-1 is given as a pseudogene. As DNA, the CDR3 is TGTGCCAGCAGCAAGTCCGGACAGGGAACAGATACGCAGTATTTT. Protein product: CASSKSGQGTDTQYF.